The text below deals with one TCR beta chain. This entry comes from a study of T cell changes during pregnancy in multiple sclerosis. Germline CDR1 is MNHEY and CDR2 is SVGAGI. This CDR3 is built from 15 residues. Trimming shortened V by 6 bases and J by 4 bases, and 18 bases separated the two germline ends. Clones were read by immunoSEQ multiplex PCR, and TCRdb kept only the in-frame ones, dropping some. The sample lists about 39,000 clones; around four fifths were seen once. Sequenced here: CD4+ T cells from peripheral blood mononuclear cells, sampled before pregnancy. This rearrangement joins TRBV6-5 to TRBJ1-1; the D is unclear. This receptor was identified in a female donor with multiple sclerosis, enrolled in a pregnancy study. The CDR3 DNA reads TGTGCCAGCAGGGAGCATGATCAGGAGGGCACTGAAGCTTTCTTT. Protein: CASREHDQEGTEAFF.